This is a list of T cell receptor beta chains from one sample in a study of blood T cell repertoires in COVID-19. Clones were read by immunoSEQ multiplex PCR, and TCRdb kept only the in-frame ones, dropping some. The data contain a few hundred thousand clones, 84% of them singletons. Sequencing input: PBMCs or T cells enriched from blood (not recorded which). Receptor source: a man aged 45-65 years who had recovered from COVID-19. Both conserved end residues are part of each CDR3. Clone size is given for some rows only: seen once, a few or many times, or a class if the clone is expanded.

v_call	clone_size	j_call	cdr3_aa
TRBV12-3/TRBV12-4	.	TRBJ1-1	CASSLKGVEAFF
TRBV11-2	.	TRBJ2-7	CASSRGLPWEYEQYF
TRBV11-2	.	TRBJ1-2	CASSLGGTLYGYTF
TRBV3-1/TRBV3-2	once	TRBJ1-3	CASSHSGVEGNTIYF
TRBV4-1	few	TRBJ2-7	CASSTTSGEYEQYF
TRBV6-5	once	TRBJ2-7	CASSPVTYYEQYF
TRBV14	.	TRBJ1-2	CASSPGARGYTF
TRBV19	.	TRBJ2-7	CASSPSGQGLSYEQYF
TRBV18	.	TRBJ2-1	CASSRTDNEQFF
TRBV7-2	.	TRBJ2-4	CASSLGGTGGGIQYF
TRBV9	once	TRBJ2-7	CASSVGGRAYEQYF
TRBV18	.	TRBJ2-2	CASSPSQANTGELFF
TRBV5-3	.	TRBJ1-5	CASRGWDQPQHF
TRBV3-1/TRBV3-2	.	TRBJ2-7	CASSRDYQNSYEQYF
TRBV5-1	few	TRBJ2-2	CASSQGPGSGTGELFF
TRBV11-2	.	TRBJ1-2	CASSLPQGTLHGYTF
TRBV2	.	TRBJ1-6	CASSRRGEGTSPLHF
TRBV9	.	TRBJ2-3	CARQSGRTDTQYF
TRBV6-1	.	TRBJ2-1	CASSEFRSYNEQFF
TRBV18	.	TRBJ2-3	CASSSGGDTQYF
TRBV5-6	.	TRBJ2-7	CASSIPGLSSYEQYF
TRBV5-1	.	TRBJ2-7	CASSSGGTGGYEQYF
TRBV19	few	TRBJ1-4	CASTLTGSNEKLFF
TRBV21-1	.	TRBJ2-5	CASSKAWAGADQETQYF
TRBV15	once	TRBJ1-2	CATSVQAHYGYTF
TRBV2	.	TRBJ2-4	CASSDQELGVLAKNIQYF
TRBV6-5	.	TRBJ1-1	CASSRRGTEAFF
TRBV27	once	TRBJ1-1	CASSQTGNTEAFF
TRBV9	once	TRBJ1-6	CASSGSASGLHNSPLHF
TRBV6-5	.	TRBJ1-4	CASSNGIFNEKLFF
TRBV18	.	TRBJ1-3	CASSYGRGYSGNTIYF
TRBV18	.	TRBJ1-1	CASSDRGEAFF
TRBV19	.	TRBJ1-2	CASNSGFYGYTF
TRBV4-2	.	TRBJ2-1	CASSQEGKRSNEQFF
TRBV6-2/TRBV6-3	few	TRBJ2-1	CASSYLGRGEQFF
TRBV7-9	once	TRBJ1-2	CASSLGQQGNYGYTF
TRBV5-4	.	TRBJ2-3	CASSRGTSGRTDTQYF
TRBV14	.	TRBJ2-2	CASRGTGNTGELFF
TRBV6-2/TRBV6-3	.	TRBJ1-2	CASSYNVQAGYTF
TRBV13	.	TRBJ1-4	CASSPRGTRPSEKLFF
TRBV20-1	.	TRBJ1-4	CSASWPTNEKLFF
TRBV6-5	.	TRBJ1-1	CASSKIGVVNTEAFF
TRBV7-3	.	TRBJ2-7	CASSYLGRMSSYEQYF
TRBV7-8	.	TRBJ1-2	CASSPRGTRRLGYTF
TRBV7-2	.	TRBJ2-7	CASSLENYEQYF
TRBV7-9	.	TRBJ2-7	CASSFMTQGDPQYF
TRBV6-2/TRBV6-3	.	TRBJ2-7	CASSSFGTGIDEQYF
TRBV3-1/TRBV3-2	.	TRBJ1-5	CASSQAVSNQPQHF
TRBV10-2	.	TRBJ2-5	CASSWTGGLETQYF
TRBV3-1/TRBV3-2	once	TRBJ2-7	CASSQARGVSYEQYF
TRBV5-4	.	TRBJ1-4	CASSLAQGGGEKLFF
TRBV6-5	.	TRBJ2-5	CASSSPRRGGHKTQYF
TRBV7-9	.	TRBJ2-4	CASSYRVGAKNIQYF
TRBV7-2	.	TRBJ2-2	CASSLAGGASTGELFF